Listed here are 16 T cell receptor beta chains from one sample, sequenced in a study of T cell changes during pregnancy in multiple sclerosis. The assay was immunoSEQ multiplex PCR, and TCRdb's table has in-frame clones only and misses some. The sample lists tens of thousands of clones; 91% were seen once. The sequencing used peripheral blood, collected after pregnancy. These receptors were collected from a female donor in good health, enrolled as a control in a pregnancy study.

Only a few counts were recorded for this clone. The chain recombines TRBV6-4 with TRBJ2-1; 11 nucleotides align to TRBD2. Germline CDR1 reads MRHNA; CDR2 reads SNTAGT. V lost 5 bases to trimming and J lost 5 bases; unmatched junction nucleotides: 8. This CDR3 comprises 16 residues. CDR3 DNA sequence: TGTGCCAGCAGTCAAGAGGCTAGCGGGGGGAACAATGAGCAGTTCTTC. Its protein is CASSQEASGGNNEQFF.

V and J are TRBV2 and TRBJ2-1; 7 bases match TRBD2. The CDR3 contains 14 residues. Trimming at V came to 6 bases and at J to 7 bases, leaving 9 bases not matched to a gene. Germline V gene lookup returns CDR1 SNHLY and CDR2 FYNNEI. DNA for the CDR3: TGTGCCAGCAGCGCGGGGGTCTCTTCAAATGAGCAGTTCTTC. This translates into CASSAGVSSNEQFF.

V is TRBV5-4 and J is TRBJ1-3; possible D gene TRBD1, 6 bases. Germline lookup yields CDR1 SGHNT and CDR2 YYREEE (reference sequence). Deletions cut 3 bases from V and 4 bases from J, with 11 bases between. The CDR3 covers 14 residues. Here the CDR3 DNA reads TGTGCCAGCAGCTGGGGGGGGCAAGGAAACACCATATATTTT. This codes for CASSWGGQGNTIYF.

The chain has TRBV9 and TRBJ2-2, with D perhaps matching TRBD1 (5 bases). Per the germline V gene, CDR1 is SGDLS and CDR2 is YYNGEE. The CDR3 runs 15 residues. V was shortened by 4 bases and J by 2 bases, with 12 bases between the two germline ends. This chain's CDR3 is CASSLGPINTGELFF. CDR3 nucleotide sequence: TGTGCCAGCAGCCTGGGGCCCATAAACACCGGGGAGCTGTTTTTT. The whole variable domain, filled in from reference TRBV9 and TRBJ2-2, reads DSGVTQTPKHLITATGQRVTLRCSPRSGDLSVYWYQQSLDQGLQFLIQYYNGEERAKGNILERFSAQQFPDLHSELNLSSLELGDSALYFCASSLGPINTGELFFGEGSRLTVL.

This clone has more than one count but fewer than ten. This chain links TRBV7-3 with TRBJ2-5; possibly TRBD2 for D (5 bases). This CDR3 region has 14 residues. Germline V CDR1 and CDR2: SGHTA, FQGTGA. V was cut by 0 bases and J by 5 bases, with 10 bases left in between. Written as DNA, the CDR3 is TGTGCCAGCAGCTTAACTGCTACGGGGGAGACCCAGTACTTC. Translating it yields CASSLTATGETQYF.

The chain recombines TRBV11-1 with TRBJ2-7; D unresolved. The CDR3 has 11 amino acids. The germline V gene encodes CDR1 SGHAT and CDR2 FQDESV (reference sequence). V was trimmed by 3 bases and J by 7 bases, leaving 7 bases between them. The CDR3 region has the DNA TGTGCCAGCAGCTTGGAGAAGGAGCAGTACTTC. This translates into CASSLEKEQYF.

The chain is built from TRBV6-1 and TRBJ2-7, with 7 bases that match TRBD1. Germline V lookup: CDR1 MNHNS, CDR2 SASEGT. J was trimmed by 3 bases and V by 6 bases; bases with no gene match: 5. CDR3 length equals 13 residues. The CDR3, as DNA: TGTGCCAGCAGCCGGGACAGTTACTACGAGCAGTACTTC. Its translation is CASSRDSYYEQYF.

This clone was seen once. The chain recombines TRBV6-5 with TRBJ2-7; a possible D gene is TRBD1 (6 bases). Germline lookup yields CDR1 MNHEY and CDR2 SVGAGI. V lost 0 bases to trimming and J lost 6 bases, with 12 bases between them. CDR3 length equals 14 residues. The CDR3: CASSYSGSRGEQYF. The CDR3 nucleotides read TGTGCCAGCAGTTACTCGGGAAGCAGGGGCGAGCAGTACTTC.

V gene TRBV7-3 combines with J gene TRBJ1-1; a weak D match, TRBD1 (5 bases). The CDR3 contains 15 residues. Germline V lookup: CDR1 SGHTA, CDR2 FQGTGA. V lost 5 bases and J lost 3, with 16 bases in between. The DNA of the CDR3 is TGTGCCAGCAGCCCGAGAGGAGGGGATGACACTGAAGCTTTCTTT. Amino acid sequence: CASSPRGGDDTEAFF.

The chain combines TRBV2 with TRBJ2-1; 8 bases are a match to TRBD2. CDR1 is SNHLY and CDR2 is FYNNEI in the germline V gene. The trim removed 5 bases at V and 3 bases at J, leaving 6 bases unmatched. The CDR3 spans 15 residues. CDR3 bases: TGTGCCAGCAGTATGCGAGCGGGGGTCTACAATGAGCAGTTCTTC. This codes for CASSMRAGVYNEQFF.

The chain has TRBV29-1 and TRBJ2-5, with 7 bases that match TRBD2. This CDR3 is built from 13 residues. The junction had 13 bases not matched to a gene; V was cut back by 8 bases and J by 7 bases. Germline loops: CDR1 SQVTM, CDR2 ANQGSEA. DNA of the CDR3: TGCAGCTCTCTGGGGGGGGGACGCGGGACCCAGTACTTC. Protein sequence: CSSLGGGRGTQYF.

Comment on this clone: Germline is not matched at one junction end, which may reflect a read error. The V call is TRBV7-7, the J call TRBJ2-1; a weak D match, TRBD2 (5 bases). The CDR3 spans 15 residues. Germline values: CDR1 SSHAT, CDR2 FNYEAQ (reference sequence). Here the CDR3 reads CASSLRTASYNEQFF. The CDR3 DNA follows: TGTGCTAGCAGCTTAAGGACTGCCTCCTACAATGAGCAGTTCTTC.

V usage is TRBV6-1 and J usage is TRBJ2-3; TRBD2 matches at 9 bases. CDR3 length: 16 residues. Germline assignment: CDR1 MNHNS and CDR2 SASEGT. J lost 0 bases, V lost 2 bases, and 3 bases had no gene match. CDR3 sequence reads: CASSELAGTSTDTQYF. Here the CDR3 DNA reads TGTGCCAGCAGTGAACTAGCGGGGACTAGCACAGATACGCAGTATTTT.

This chain uses TRBV7-8 with TRBJ1-2; TRBD1 matches 8 bases. CDR3 length: 16 residues. Germline CDR1 and CDR2: SGHVS and FQNEAQ. The V and J ends lost 3 bases and 1 base, in that order; junction bases with no gene match: 7. CDR3 nucleotide sequence: TGTGCCAGCAGCTTCCCATCAGGGGGCCTTAACTATGGCTACACCTTC. Amino acids: CASSFPSGGLNYGYTF. The complete variable domain, with remaining parts taken from reference TRBV7-8 and TRBJ1-2, reads GAGVSQSPRYKVAKRGQDVALRCDPISGHVSLFWYQQALGQGPEFLTYFQNEAQLDKSGLPSDRFFAERPEGSVSTLKIQRTQQEDSAVYLCASSFPSGGLNYGYTFGSGTRLTVV.

V and J are TRBV5-4 and TRBJ2-1, with D tentatively TRBD2 (6 bases). The CDR3 sequence is 15 residues long. Germline V gives CDR1 SGHNT, CDR2 YYREEE (reference sequence). The V end lost 3 bases, the J end lost 7 bases, and 17 bases lay between the germline ends. CDR3 sequence: CASSSVGGPRNEQFF. The DNA for the CDR3 is TGTGCCAGCAGCTCGGTGGGGGGTCCCCGGAATGAGCAGTTCTTC.

This chain connects TRBV5-6 to TRBJ1-2; weak D call: TRBD1 (5 bases). The CDR3 extends over 12 amino acids. With 0 bases removed from V and 12 bases from J, the gap between germline ends came to 12 bases. The V gene's germline CDR1 is SGHDT and CDR2 YYEEEE. The CDR3 DNA is TGTGCCAGCAGCTTGGGACAGTTGGTCCACACCTTC. Translation: CASSLGQLVHTF.